The 26 T cell receptor beta chains listed next were all sequenced from one sample in a study of T cells in Graves' hyperthyroidism and ophthalmopathy. It was RNA transcripts that yielded the amplified TCR beta CDR3 regions. Using the HTBI primer set, a first-round RT-PCR was run on the TCR CDR3. TCRdb re-called the multiplex PCR reads with MiXCR, one entry per CDR3 protein. Here the sample spans 450,000 to 550,000 distinct CDR3 sequences, around 24% being singletons. Sequencing was performed on blood. The source is a woman younger than 45 with Graves' ophthalmopathy.

This clonotype was seen many times. The chain has TRBV20-1 and TRBJ1-2; no clear D gene. The ends were cut back, 5 bases at V and 2 bases at J, with 3 bases in the middle. This CDR3 has 10 residues. The germline V gene has CDR1 DFQATT and CDR2 SNEGSKA (reference sequence). As DNA, the CDR3 is TGCAGTGCTTCGAACTATGGCTACACCTTC. This encodes CSASNYGYTF.

The chain uses TRBV19 and TRBJ2-7; no clear D. The V gene lost 5 bases and the J gene lost 5 bases, with 10 bases spanning the gap. Germline loops: CDR1 LNHDA, CDR2 SQIVND (reference sequence). CDR3 length: 12 residues. In DNA, the CDR3 is TGTGCCAGTAGTCCCTCAGAGGACGAGCAGTACTTC. It encodes CASSPSEDEQYF.

This clonotype was observed a handful of times. A much larger clone differs by one base, so this may be a read error. The chain combines TRBV20-1 with TRBJ2-7, with D possibly TRBD2 on 6 matching bases. The CDR3 is made up of 14 amino acids. Germline V lookup: CDR1 DFQATT, CDR2 SNEGSKA (reference sequence). Trimming took off 6 bases at V and 0 bases at J, with 15 bases between the two ends. The CDR3 loop is CSASAGGNSYEQYF. The CDR3 DNA follows: TGCAGTGCCTCCGCTGGGGGGAACTCCTACGAGCAGTACTTC.

The chain carries TRBV5-1 and TRBJ2-5, with D unclear. Germline V CDR1 and CDR2: SGHRS, YFSETQ. V was pared by 0 bases and J by 4 bases, with 10 bases between. The CDR3 is made up of 14 amino acids. The CDR3 region has the DNA TGCGCCAGCAGCTTGGCAGGTCGGTTAGAGACCCAGTACTTC. It is translated as CASSLAGRLETQYF.

The chain carries TRBV2 and TRBJ1-5; D is possibly TRBD1 (5 bases). The germline gives CDR1 SNHLY, CDR2 FYNNEI. V lost 6 bases to trimming and J lost 8 bases, with 17 bases between them. The CDR3 totals 14 residues. The CDR3 spells CASRNQGEVKPQHF. CDR3 in DNA: TGTGCCAGCAGGAATCAGGGAGAGGTGAAGCCCCAGCATTTT.

At least ten counts were recorded for this clonotype. V and J are TRBV29-1 and TRBJ2-7; TRBD2 aligns across 11 bases. The CDR3 is 14 amino acids. The J segment lost 2 bases and the V segment lost 4 bases, leaving 4 bases of the junction unmatched. CDR1 is SQVTM and CDR2 is ANQGSEA in the germline V gene. The CDR3 protein is CSVGSSGGTYEQYF. In DNA form, the CDR3 reads TGCAGCGTTGGGTCTAGCGGGGGGACCTACGAGCAGTACTTC.

This clonotype showed up many times. The chain has TRBV12-3 or TRBV12-4 and TRBJ2-2; 9 nucleotides match TRBD1. V trimming: 7 bases; J trimming: 6 bases; junction bases outside the gene matches: 6. There are 14 residues in the CDR3. Here the CDR3 reads CASTRTGVAGELFF. The CDR3 bases are TGTGCCAGCACCCGGACAGGGGTCGCCGGGGAGCTGTTTTTT.

This clonotype was detected many times. The genes are TRBV30 and TRBJ2-7; 9 nucleotides match TRBD2. Germline CDR1 is GTSNPN and CDR2 is SVGIG (reference sequence). The CDR3 runs 14 residues. J lost 4 bases, V lost 2 bases, and 6 bases had no gene match. The CDR3 loop reads CAWSRPAGGYEQYF. In DNA, the CDR3 is TGTGCCTGGAGTAGACCAGCGGGGGGATACGAGCAGTACTTC. Full variable domain (remainder filled in from reference TRBV30 and TRBJ2-7): SQTIHQWPATLVQPVGSPLSLECTVEGTSNPNLYWYRQAAGRGLQLLFYSVGIGQISSEVPQNLSASRPQDRQFILSSKKLLLSDSGFYLCAWSRPAGGYEQYFGPGTRLTVT.

This clonotype was picked up a small number of times. This chain uses TRBV28 with TRBJ2-5; 11 bases align to TRBD1. V was clipped by 3 bases and J by 1 base; unmatched bases: 4. The CDR3 is 16 residues long. Germline values: CDR1 MDHEN, CDR2 SYDVKM. The CDR3 DNA follows: TGTGCCAGCAGTTTGGGGGGGACAGGGGGCCAAGAGACCCAGTACTTC. Its protein product is CASSLGGTGGQETQYF.

The sample holds many counts of this clonotype. The chain's CDR3 is CASRNLAGAIYEQYF. The CDR3 DNA reads TGTGCCAGCAGGAACTTAGCGGGGGCAATCTACGAGCAGTACTTC. The rearrangement uses TRBV27 and TRBJ2-7; TRBD2 aligns across 9 bases. V was clipped by 6 bases and J by 3 bases; unmatched bases: 9. Per germline, CDR1 MNHEY and CDR2 SMNVEV (reference sequence). The CDR3 is 15 residues long.

This clonotype was seen repeatedly, ten times or more. This chain uses TRBV7-9 with TRBJ1-1, with D perhaps matching TRBD1 (5 bases). V was shortened by 4 bases and J by 4 bases, with 13 bases between the two germline ends. The CDR3 has 14 amino acids. Germline CDR1 reads SEHNR; CDR2 reads FQNEAQ (reference sequence). This CDR3 is CASSWDGLSTEAFF. As DNA, the CDR3 is TGTGCCAGCAGCTGGGACGGCCTGAGCACTGAAGCTTTCTTT. The full variable domain, completed using reference TRBV7-9 and TRBJ1-1, is DTGVSQNPRHKITKRGQNVTFRCDPISEHNRLYWYRQTLGQGPEFLTYFQNEAQLEKSRLLSDRFSAERPKGSFSTLEIQRTEQGDSAMYLCASSWDGLSTEAFFGQGTRLTVV.

The chain has TRBV15 and TRBJ2-7; unclear D gene. V was cut by 0 bases and J by 3 bases, with 9 bases left in between. The CDR3 length is 14 residues. The germline CDR1 and CDR2 sequences are LNHNV and YYDKDF (reference sequence). CDR3 nucleotide sequence: TGTGCCACCAGCAGAGACCCTATACACTACGAGCAGTACTTC. Translation gives CATSRDPIHYEQYF.

The chain employs TRBV6-1 and TRBJ2-7, with D unresolved. V was pared by 1 base and J by 3 bases, with 13 bases between. The CDR3 runs to 15 residues. Germline CDR1 MNHNS, CDR2 SASEGT. CDR3 nucleotide sequence: TGTGCCAGCAGTGAAGAGTTTAAGGCCTACTACGAGCAGTACTTC. Its translation: CASSEEFKAYYEQYF.

Remarks on this clonotype: This CDR3 fails to terminate in the conserved phenylalanine or tryptophan, so it likely reflects a read error. V gene TRBV14 combines with J gene TRBJ2-2; D is unclear. The CDR3 covers 14 residues. V lost 1 base to trimming and J lost 2 bases, with 5 bases between them. The germline CDR1 and CDR2 sequences are SGHDN and FVKESK. For the CDR3, the DNA is TGTGCCAGCAGCCAAGGTTTCAACACCGGGGAGCTGTTTTTG. Translating it yields CASSQGFNTGELFL.

In its sample, this clonotype was seen many times. V usage is TRBV19 and J usage is TRBJ1-2; 7 bases fit TRBD1. The length of the CDR3 is 15 residues. Trimming removed 5 bases from V and 3 bases from J; junction bases left unmatched: 9. Per germline, CDR1 LNHDA and CDR2 SQIVND (reference sequence). CDR3 bases: TGTGCCAGTAGTCCTAGGGGGCGCTTCGACTATGGCTACACCTTC. Protein: CASSPRGRFDYGYTF.

Ten or more counts support this clonotype. The chain has TRBV4-1 and TRBJ2-7; TRBD1 agrees at 10 bases. The germline V gene has CDR1 MGHRA and CDR2 YSYEKL. The CDR3 is made up of 15 amino acids. Germline trimming cut 0 bases from V and 3 bases from J; bases unmatched to any gene: 2. The chain's CDR3 is CASSQEDRGIYEQYF. The DNA of the CDR3 is TGCGCCAGCAGCCAAGAGGACAGGGGGATCTACGAGCAGTACTTC.

Concerning this clonotype: Its ends do not fully match the called genes, so a read error is possible. This chain links TRBV5-1 with TRBJ2-1, with TRBD1 matching 11 bases. CDR3 length: 13 amino acids. CDR1 is SGHRS and CDR2 is YFSETQ in the germline V gene. The CDR3 sequence is CASSWTGGNEKFF. In nucleotides, the CDR3 is TGCGCCAGCAGCTGGACAGGGGGCAATGAGAAGTTCTTC.

Ten or more counts support this clonotype. The chain couples TRBV10-3 to TRBJ1-2; D is possibly TRBD1 (6 bases). V gave up 8 bases and J gave up 5 bases, with 18 bases separating them. Germline CDR1 is ENHRY and CDR2 is SYGVKD. The CDR3 consists of 14 residues. The CDR3 DNA reads as TGTGCCATCGGAGACCTGGACAGTCAATATGGCTACACCTTC. It translates to CAIGDLDSQYGYTF.

This clonotype was detected ten times or more. The chain carries TRBV2 and TRBJ1-2, with no clear D. This CDR3 comprises 13 residues. Trimming took off 6 bases at V and 0 bases at J, with 8 bases between the two ends. Germline values: CDR1 SNHLY, CDR2 FYNNEI. CDR3 sequence: CASRRRTNYGYTF. CDR3 bases: TGTGCCAGCAGAAGACGAACTAACTATGGCTACACCTTC.

The chain carries TRBV30 and TRBJ2-6, with TRBD2 matching 8 bases. The CDR3 is made up of 15 amino acids. Looked up from germline, CDR1 is GTSNPN and CDR2 is SVGIG (reference sequence). V was clipped by 4 bases and J by 1 base; unmatched bases: 3. This chain's CDR3 is CAWTGGGSGANVLTF. The CDR3 region has the DNA TGTGCCTGGACGGGGGGGGGATCTGGGGCCAACGTCCTGACTTTC. The full variable domain, completed using reference TRBV30 and TRBJ2-6, is SQTIHQWPATLVQPVGSPLSLECTVEGTSNPNLYWYRQAAGRGLQLLFYSVGIGQISSEVPQNLSASRPQDRQFILSSKKLLLSDSGFYLCAWTGGGSGANVLTFGAGSRLTVL.

This clonotype was seen a handful of times. This chain connects TRBV12-3 or TRBV12-4 to TRBJ2-5; D is perhaps TRBD2 (6 bases). Trimming took 6 bases from V and 1 from J, leaving 15 bases between them. The CDR3 sequence is 15 residues long. Written as DNA, the CDR3 is TGTGCCAGCAGACCCCAAGGGAGGCTCCAAGAGACCCAGTACTTC. Translating gives CASRPQGRLQETQYF.

The sample holds many counts of this clonotype. The rearrangement joins TRBV12-3 or TRBV12-4 to TRBJ1-5; D gene unclear. The CDR3 runs to 14 residues. V dropped 1 base and J dropped 7 bases, with 11 bases sitting between them. CDR3 DNA: TGTGCCAGCAGTTTAGTGAGACAAGGGCAGCCCCAGCATTTT. Amino acids: CASSLVRQGQPQHF.

This clonotype showed up many times. V usage is TRBV2 and J usage is TRBJ1-3, with D perhaps TRBD1 (5 bases). The CDR3 loop spans 16 amino acids. V was cut by 6 bases and J by 1 base, with 16 bases left in between. CDR1 and CDR2 from the germline V gene are SNHLY and FYNNEI. The CDR3 nucleotides are TGTGCCAGCAGGGGACTAATCTCGGGGTCTGGAAACACCATATATTTT. It specifies CASRGLISGSGNTIYF.

This clonotype was counted at least ten times. V is TRBV4-1 and J is TRBJ1-2; D uncertain. The CDR3 is 12 residues long. V was clipped by 1 base and J by 4 bases, with 4 bases between them. Looked up from germline, CDR1 is MGHRA and CDR2 is YSYEKL. The CDR3 region has the DNA TGCGCCAGCAGCCAAGTCGGCTATGGCTACACCTTC. Translation gives CASSQVGYGYTF.

This clonotype was seen at least ten times. The chain recombines TRBV5-1 with TRBJ2-7, with unresolved D. This CDR3 comprises 15 residues. The V end was cut by 4 bases, the J end by 2 bases, with 16 bases between. The V gene's germline CDR1 is SGHRS and CDR2 YFSETQ. The CDR3 DNA reads TGCGCCAGCAGCCCCTGGGGTGCTGATACCTACGAGCAGTACTTC. Its translation: CASSPWGADTYEQYF.

This clonotype was seen at least ten times. CDR3 nucleotide sequence: TGTGCCAGCAGCAACACACTGGGGGACACTGAAGCTTTCTTT. Translation gives CASSNTLGDTEAFF. The V call is TRBV7-9, the J call TRBJ1-1, with D tentatively TRBD1 (5 bases). Germline values: CDR1 SEHNR, CDR2 FQNEAQ (reference sequence). The V and J ends lost 5 bases and 3 bases respectively, with 13 bases between them. The CDR3 sequence is 14 residues long.